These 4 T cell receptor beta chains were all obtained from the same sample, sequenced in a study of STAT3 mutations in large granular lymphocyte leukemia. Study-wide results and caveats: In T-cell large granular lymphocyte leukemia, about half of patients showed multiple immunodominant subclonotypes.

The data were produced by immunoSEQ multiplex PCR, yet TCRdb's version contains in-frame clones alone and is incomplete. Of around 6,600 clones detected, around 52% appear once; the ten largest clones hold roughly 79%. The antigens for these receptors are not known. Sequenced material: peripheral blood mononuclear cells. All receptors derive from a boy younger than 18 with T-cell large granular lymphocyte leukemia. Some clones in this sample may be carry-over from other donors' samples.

The CDR3 protein is CAWSSGNQETQYF. CDR3 nucleotides: TGTGCCTGGAGTTCGGGTAACCAAGAGACCCAGTACTTC. This chain connects TRBV30 to TRBJ2-5, with unresolved D. This CDR3 has 13 residues. Germline V gene data show CDR1 as GTSNPN and CDR2 as SVGIG (reference sequence). V was clipped by 2 bases and J by 0 bases, with 7 bases between them.

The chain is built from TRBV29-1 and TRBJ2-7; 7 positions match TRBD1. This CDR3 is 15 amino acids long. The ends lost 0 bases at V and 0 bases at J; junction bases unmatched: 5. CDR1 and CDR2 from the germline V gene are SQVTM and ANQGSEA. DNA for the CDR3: TGCAGCGTTGAAGACCCAGGGGGAAGCTCCTACGAGCAGTACTTC. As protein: CSVEDPGGSSYEQYF.

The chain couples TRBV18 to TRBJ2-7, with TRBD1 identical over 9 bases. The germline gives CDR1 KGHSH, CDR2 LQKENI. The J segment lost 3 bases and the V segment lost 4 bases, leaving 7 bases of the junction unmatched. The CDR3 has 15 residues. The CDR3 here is CASSLGTGSYYEQYF. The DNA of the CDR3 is TGTGCCAGCTCACTCGGGACAGGGTCGTACTACGAGCAGTACTTC.

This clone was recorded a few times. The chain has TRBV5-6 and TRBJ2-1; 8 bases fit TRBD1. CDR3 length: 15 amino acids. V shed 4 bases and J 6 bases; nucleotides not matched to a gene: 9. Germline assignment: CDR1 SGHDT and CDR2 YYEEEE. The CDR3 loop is CASSIGQGIGNEQFF. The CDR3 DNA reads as TGTGCCAGCAGCATAGGACAGGGCATAGGCAATGAGCAGTTCTTC.